Below are 21 T cell receptor beta chains sequenced from a single sample in a study of CD4 T cells in relation to SARS-CoV-2 and coronaviruses. Unexposed donor CD4+ T cells date from about 2011-2018, before the COVID-19 pandemic. CD4+ T cells were isolated from the cells after 10 days of culture. The antigens these receptors bind are not known. The assay was immunoSEQ multiplex PCR, and TCRdb's table has in-frame clones only and misses some. Among some 21,000 clones listed, approximately 82% were seen once. Sequenced sample: CD4+ T cells from PBMCs, cultured in vitro. These receptors were obtained from a human donor in good health.

The rearrangement uses TRBV7-2 and TRBJ2-5, with D perhaps matching TRBD2 (5 bases). The germline V gene has CDR1 SGHTA and CDR2 FQGNSA. V was shortened by 5 bases and J by 5 bases, with 12 bases between the two germline ends. The CDR3 has 13 amino acids. Here the CDR3 reads CASSPNRGETQYF. The CDR3 nucleotides are TGTGCCAGCAGCCCGAACCGAGGGGAGACCCAGTACTTC.

The chain recombines TRBV18 with TRBJ2-5, with D perhaps TRBD1 or TRBD2 (6 bases each). V dropped 6 bases and J dropped 5 bases, with 22 bases sitting between them. Germline CDR1 KGHSH, CDR2 LQKENI. The CDR3 loop spans 16 amino acids. This CDR3 is CASSTTPGGAGETQYF. The CDR3 nucleotides read TGTGCCAGCTCTACCACGCCCGGGGGCGCGGGGGAGACCCAGTACTTC.

The chain has TRBV6-6 and TRBJ1-4, with D unresolved. V gave up 6 bases and J gave up 1 base, with 12 bases separating them. CDR3 length equals 15 residues. Germline V gene data show CDR1 as MNHNY and CDR2 as SVGAGI (reference sequence). The CDR3 sequence is CASSLLAGTNEKLFF. CDR3 sequence (DNA): TGTGCCAGCAGCCTCCTGGCAGGAACTAATGAAAAACTGTTTTTT.

The chain is built from TRBV28 and TRBJ2-1; 14 bases line up with TRBD2. Trimming cost V 2 bases and J 6 bases; bases outside gene matches: 3. Germline values: CDR1 MDHEN, CDR2 SYDVKM. The CDR3 runs 16 residues. This chain's CDR3 is CASSLQGLAGANEQFF. In DNA form, the CDR3 reads TGTGCCAGCAGTTTACAGGGACTAGCGGGAGCCAATGAGCAGTTCTTC. Full variable domain (remainder filled in from reference TRBV28 and TRBJ2-1): DVKVTQSSRYLVKRTGEKVFLECVQDMDHENMFWYRQDPGLGLRLIYFSYDVKMKEKGDIPEGYSVSREKKERFSLILESASTNQTSMYLCASSLQGLAGANEQFFGPGTRLTVL.

This sequence joins TRBV28 and TRBJ1-5; D remains ambiguous. The CDR3 sequence is 12 residues long. Germline-derived CDR1 and CDR2 are MDHEN and SYDVKM. Trimming pared 5 bases from V and 10 bases from J, leaving 12 bases between. The CDR3 loop is CASSPDLGPQHF. Written as DNA, the CDR3 is TGTGCCAGCAGTCCGGACCTGGGTCCCCAGCATTTT.

This clone was seen once. The chain couples TRBV15 to TRBJ1-5; D remains unclear. The CDR3 is made up of 13 amino acids. Germline assignment: CDR1 LNHNV and CDR2 YYDKDF (reference sequence). V lost 0 bases to trimming and J lost 6 bases, with 6 bases between them. CDR3 protein: CATSREPTQPQHF. CDR3 sequence (DNA): TGTGCCACCAGCAGAGAACCGACTCAGCCCCAGCATTTT. The variable domain in full, completed from reference TRBV15 and TRBJ1-5, reads DAMVIQNPRYQVTQFGKPVTLSCSQTLNHNVMYWYQQKSSQAPKLLFHYYDKDFNNEADTPDNFQSRRPNTSFCFLDIRSPGLGDTAMYLCATSREPTQPQHFGDGTRLSIL.

The gene calls are TRBV12-5 and TRBJ1-5; 10 positions agree with TRBD1. CDR3 length: 17 residues. V gave up 6 bases and J gave up 0 bases; unmatched junction bases: 8. Germline V gene data show CDR1 as LGHNT and CDR2 as FRNRAP. CDR3 sequence reads: CASGDRGPNYSNQPQHF. The CDR3 bases are TGTGCTAGTGGAGACAGGGGGCCTAATTATAGCAATCAGCCCCAGCATTTT.

The V and J genes are TRBV7-2 and TRBJ2-7; D remains ambiguous. V was trimmed by 1 base and J by 1 base, leaving 5 bases between them. The germline gives CDR1 SGHTA, CDR2 FQGNSA. The CDR3 covers 13 residues. The CDR3 protein is CASSLGRSYEQYF. CDR3 in DNA: TGTGCCAGCAGCTTAGGCAGATCCTACGAGCAGTACTTC.

The chain couples TRBV2 to TRBJ1-4; D not resolved. Germline V gene sequence: CDR1 SNHLY, CDR2 FYNNEI. This CDR3 spans 13 amino acids. V lost 7 bases and J lost 5, with 11 bases in between. The CDR3 sequence: CASTLDLNEKLFF. CDR3 DNA: TGTGCCAGCACCTTGGACCTGAATGAAAAACTGTTTTTT.

The gene calls are TRBV30 and TRBJ2-3; D assignment may be TRBD1 or TRBD2 (5 bases each). Trimming stripped 1 base from V and 2 bases from J, with 13 bases between. CDR1 is GTSNPN and CDR2 is SVGIG in the germline V gene (reference sequence). The CDR3 is 15 residues long. CDR3 DNA: TGTGCCTGGAGTGCCGGGACCGTTTACACAGATACGCAGTATTTT. As protein: CAWSAGTVYTDTQYF.

This sequence joins TRBV28 and TRBJ2-5, with D possibly TRBD1 on 5 matching bases. The CDR3 is 14 residues long. Germline V CDR1 and CDR2: MDHEN, SYDVKM. V lost 6 bases to trimming and J lost 1 base, with 12 bases between them. CDR3 sequence reads: CASSLVGLQETQYF. In DNA, the CDR3 is TGTGCCAGCAGCCTCGTGGGGCTCCAAGAGACCCAGTACTTC.

The V and J genes are TRBV18 and TRBJ2-3, with 8 bases fitting TRBD2. Losses at the gene ends were 2 bases for V and 4 bases for J; bases not matched to a gene: 5. The CDR3 is made up of 15 amino acids. Germline V gives CDR1 KGHSH, CDR2 LQKENI. The CDR3 is CASSPSSGRPDTQYF. For the CDR3, the DNA is TGTGCCAGCTCACCATCCAGCGGGAGACCAGATACGCAGTATTTT.

This rearrangement joins TRBV10-3 to TRBJ2-7; 7 nucleotides line up with TRBD1. The CDR3 consists of 15 residues. Per the germline V gene, CDR1 is ENHRY and CDR2 is SYGVKD. With V trimmed by 2 bases and J by 3 bases, 7 bases remained unmatched. Here the CDR3 reads CAISEPGQKFYEQYF. The CDR3 nucleotides read TGTGCCATCAGTGAGCCGGGACAGAAATTCTACGAGCAGTACTTC.

This clone was detected a few times. Here the CDR3 reads CASSPQNSGTGNQPQHF. The CDR3 nucleotides are TGTGCCAGCAGCCCTCAAAACTCGGGGACGGGCAATCAGCCCCAGCATTTT. This chain uses TRBV3-1 (or the pseudogene TRBV3-2) with TRBJ1-5; a weak D match, TRBD1 (5 bases). There are 17 residues in the CDR3. V was clipped by 4 bases and J by 2 bases, with 18 bases between them. CDR1 is LGHDT and CDR2 is YNNKEL in the germline V gene (reference sequence).

V gene TRBV27 combines with J gene TRBJ2-1; D may be TRBD1 (8 bases). V was cut by 2 bases and J by 9 bases, with 26 bases left in between. Germline V lookup: CDR1 MNHEY, CDR2 SMNVEV (reference sequence). This CDR3 comprises 18 residues. The CDR3 DNA reads TGTGCCAGCAGTTTAGGAATGGGGGGGCACAGGGGGTCCGGTGAGCAGTTCTTC. Protein: CASSLGMGGHRGSGEQFF.

The J gene is TRBJ2-1, the V gene TRBV10-2; 14 bases fit TRBD2. Germline assignment: CDR1 WSHSY and CDR2 SAAADI. The CDR3 is 17 amino acids. J lost 6 bases, V lost 3 bases, and 7 bases had no gene match. Written as DNA, the CDR3 is TGCGCCAGCAGTGATTTGGGACTAGCGGGAGTCCTCAATGAGCAGTTCTTC. Protein product: CASSDLGLAGVLNEQFF.

V and J are TRBV9 and TRBJ2-3, with a weak D call TRBD2 (6 bases). V lost 0 bases, J lost 1 base, and 9 bases lay in between. The CDR3 spans 15 residues. CDR1 and CDR2 from the germline V gene are SGDLS and YYNGEE. In DNA form, the CDR3 reads TGTGCCAGCAGCGTAGCTTCGGGGGGCACAGATACGCAGTATTTT. Encoded protein: CASSVASGGTDTQYF.

The CDR3 spells CASSGTGTGGLAGGETQYF. The CDR3 nucleotides read TGCGCCAGCAGTGGTACCGGGACAGGGGGCCTAGCGGGTGGGGAGACCCAGTACTTC. J is TRBJ2-5 and V is TRBV10-1; 12 bases match TRBD1. Germline values: CDR1 WNHNN, CDR2 SYGVQD (reference sequence). The CDR3 has 19 residues. The trim removed 4 bases at V and 5 bases at J, leaving 17 bases unmatched.

The chain combines TRBV13 with TRBJ2-3, with TRBD2 matching 10 bases. This CDR3 is built from 15 residues. The germline CDR1 and CDR2 sequences are PRHDT and FYEKMQ (reference sequence). Germline trimming cut 8 bases from V and 5 bases from J; bases unmatched to any gene: 10. In DNA, the CDR3 is TGTGCCAGCTCTAACAGGGCTAGCGGGAGAGATACGCAGTATTTT. Residues: CASSNRASGRDTQYF. Variable domain in full (rest from reference TRBV13 and TRBJ2-3): AAGVIQSPRHLIKEKRETATLKCYPIPRHDTVYWYQQGPGQDPQFLISFYEKMQSDKGSIPDRFSAQQFSDYHSELNMSSLELGDSALYFCASSNRASGRDTQYFGPGTRLTVL.

This clone was recorded a few times. The chain combines TRBV14 with TRBJ2-1; TRBD2 might be the D (5 bases). The CDR3 has 18 residues. V lost 4 bases to trimming and J lost 3 bases, with 22 bases between them. From germline, CDR1 is SGHDN and CDR2 FVKESK. In DNA form, the CDR3 reads TGTGCCAGCAGCCTAAGACGGCTTGGGAGTACGATCTACAATGAGCAGTTCTTC. Protein: CASSLRRLGSTIYNEQFF. The whole variable domain, remainder taken from reference TRBV14 and TRBJ2-1, is EAGVTQFPSHSVIEKGQTVTLRCDPISGHDNLYWYRRVMGKEIKFLLHFVKESKQDESGMPNNRFLAERTGGTYSTLKVQPAELEDSGVYFCASSLRRLGSTIYNEQFFGPGTRLTVL.

This clone was recorded a few times. The chain couples TRBV10-2 to TRBJ2-7; D remains unclear. V lost 8 bases, J lost 3 bases, and 5 bases lay in between. This CDR3 contains 10 residues. Germline V CDR1 and CDR2: WSHSY, SAAADI. DNA for the CDR3: TGCGCCAGCTTAGTCTACGAGCAGTACTTC. This translates into CASLVYEQYF.